This T cell receptor (beta chain) is from a study of blood T cells in healthy people across ages. Overall study context: T cells yielded about one barcoded beta molecule per two cells through template switching.

With respect to this clonotype: Its specificity is not known.

The CDR3 contains 17 residues. Trimming pared 2 bases from V and 0 bases from J, leaving 14 bases between. CDR1 and CDR2 (germline): KGHSH, LQKENI. Then a second PCR, running roughly 7 to 11 cycles, was carried out with a sample-barcoded 5' primer and a J-beta primer mix. With 12 random nucleotides, a template-switch adaptor tagged each individual cDNA molecule. A single record per CDR3 protein comes from TCRdb applying MiXCR to the 5' RACE reads. Of 1.8 million or so distinct CDR3 sequences detected, about 39% appear once; the ten largest clones hold 20% to 25%. Findings of the study overall: Older age went with lower TCR beta diversity per million T cells, in a roughly linear way.

This chain links TRBV18 with TRBJ2-1; D possibly uses TRBD1 or TRBD2 (6 bases each). This clonotype was obtained from a human donor in good health. The sequenced sample was blood. Here the CDR3 DNA reads TGTGCCAGCTCACCATTAGGGGGGTTGAGCTCCTACAATGAGCAGTTCTTC. Residues: CASSPLGGLSSYNEQFF.